This T cell receptor (beta chain) comes out of a study of regulatory T cells in long-lasting Graves disease. Comments on this clonotype: Antigen: not known.

Germline V gene lookup returns CDR1 DFQATT and CDR2 SNEGSKA (reference sequence). The J segment lost 1 base and the V segment lost 6 bases, leaving 18 bases of the junction unmatched. The CDR3 totals 19 residues. Construction of the TCR beta libraries employed iRepertoire HTBI primers in conjunction with Arm-PCR of CDR3 regions. TCRdb processed the multiplex PCR reads anew with MiXCR; each CDR3 protein has one entry. The sample shows 700,000 or so distinct CDR3 sequences, around 30% of them seen only once. Study conclusions and caveats: Because few samples were included, accuracy may have been lower. Among persistent patients, a larger number of public clonotypes were shared (approximately 2,900) than among newly diagnosed patients (under 1,000).

Sample time point: persistent/refractory GD, antithyroid drugs over 5 years with positive TRAb. TCR sequences were obtained from RNA taken from PBMCs. Criteria from the American Thyroid Association guidelines were applied to diagnose Graves' disease. Staff drew around 10 milliliters of peripheral blood into EDTA tubes. The sequence was collected from a female donor with Graves disease. This sample comprised peripheral blood mononuclear cells (PBMCs), obtained when the disease was refractory, from a patient treated with antithyroid drugs. This rearrangement joins TRBV20-1 to TRBJ2-4, with 10 bases matching TRBD2. CDR3 nucleotide sequence: TGCAGTGCCAGGACTAGCGGAAGGTCTGTGGTGTCCGCCAAAAACATTCAGTACTTC. It is translated as CSARTSGRSVVSAKNIQYF.